Here is one T cell receptor (beta chain) with its context. Its antigen is unknown. Time point in this sample: sample taken at primary tumor resection. Extraction of whole RNA from tumor, nontumor lung or frozen PBMC preceded unsorted sequencing. This record comes from a study of spatial heterogeneity in lung cancer. Study context: A consistent excess of beta-chain over alpha-chain sequences was detected. More than 8.5 raw reads, on average, carried each unique TCR and UMI combination. Notes on the study in general: Tumor TCRs that were ubiquitous and expanded showed up in blood more at resection than follow-up.

TCRdb independently ran MiXCR on the 5' RACE reads; one entry per CDR3 protein. The table has 90,000 or so distinct CDR3 sequences, roughly 8.7% seen once; the top ten hold less than 9%. The CDR3 spans 14 residues. Germline lookup yields CDR1 SGHRS and CDR2 YFSETQ. V shed 0 bases and J shed 10 bases, with 11 bases lying between them. The chain has TRBV5-1 and TRBJ1-6; D possibly corresponds to TRBD1 (6 bases). This clonotype was sampled from a male donor with early-stage non-small cell lung cancer. This sample comprised PBMCs, obtained at surgery. The CDR3 sequence is CASSLGRGGSPLHF. DNA for the CDR3: TGCGCCAGCAGCTTGGGCAGGGGTGGATCACCCCTCCACTTT.